This T cell receptor (beta chain) was identified in a study of blood T cells in healthy people across ages. Study context: Per every two T cells, about one barcoded beta molecule was captured by template switching.

Healthy Caucasian individuals from Russia aged roughly 6 to 95 served as donors. A J-beta primer mix and a sample-barcoded 5' primer were used in a second PCR of roughly 6 to 12 cycles. Unique molecular identifiers of 12 random nucleotides labeled each cDNA. One entry per CDR3 protein results from TCRdb running MiXCR on the 5' RACE reads. Seen here are more than 550,000 distinct CDR3 sequences, 22% observed once, and the top ten hold roughly 22%. This clonotype showed up just a few times. The CDR3 covers 12 residues. Germline V gives CDR1 SGHKS, CDR2 YYEKEE (reference sequence). Deletions cut 2 bases from V and 6 bases from J, with 7 bases between.

The origin of this receptor is a man in his 70s in good health. The V gene is TRBV5-5, the J gene TRBJ2-3; D unresolved. The sequenced sample was blood. The DNA of the CDR3 is TGTGCCAGCAGCTTCTTCGGCGATACGCAGTATTTT. Protein product: CASSFFGDTQYF.